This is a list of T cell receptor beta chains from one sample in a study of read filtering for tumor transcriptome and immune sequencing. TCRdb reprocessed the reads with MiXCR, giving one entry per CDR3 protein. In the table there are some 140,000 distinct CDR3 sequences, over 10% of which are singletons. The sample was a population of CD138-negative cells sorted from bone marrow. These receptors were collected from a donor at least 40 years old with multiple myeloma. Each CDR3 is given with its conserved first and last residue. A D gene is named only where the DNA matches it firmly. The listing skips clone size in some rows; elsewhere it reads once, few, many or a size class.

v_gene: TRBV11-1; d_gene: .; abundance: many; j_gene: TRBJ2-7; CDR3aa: CASSSSELKQYF; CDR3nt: TGTGCCAGCAGCTCTAGCGAGTTGAAGCAGTACTTC
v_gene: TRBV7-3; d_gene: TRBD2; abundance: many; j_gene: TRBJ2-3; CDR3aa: CASRTSGSSLNTQYF; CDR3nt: TGTGCCAGCAGGACTAGCGGGAGCTCTCTAAATACGCAGTATTTT
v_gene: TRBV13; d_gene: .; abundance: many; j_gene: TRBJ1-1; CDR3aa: CASSLGRGPEAFF; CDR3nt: TGTGCCAGCAGCTTAGGAAGGGGACCTGAAGCTTTCTTT
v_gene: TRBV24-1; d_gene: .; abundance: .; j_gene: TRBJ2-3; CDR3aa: CATARGDTDTQYF; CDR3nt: TGTGCCACTGCCAGGGGTGACACAGATACGCAGTATTTT
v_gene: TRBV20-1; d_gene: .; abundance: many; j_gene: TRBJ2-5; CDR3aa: CSAGSVGSRYF; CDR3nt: TGCAGTGCTGGGAGCGTTGGCTCTCGGTACTTC
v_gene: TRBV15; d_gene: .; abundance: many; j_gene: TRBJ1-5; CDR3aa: CATSRDLGSFRPQHF; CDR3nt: TGTGCCACCAGCAGAGATCTGGGGTCGTTTCGACCCCAGCATTTT
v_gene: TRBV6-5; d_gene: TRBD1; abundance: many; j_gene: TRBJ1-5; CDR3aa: CASSYAGTGDQPQHF; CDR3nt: TGTGCCAGCAGTTACGCCGGGACAGGGGATCAGCCCCAGCATTTT
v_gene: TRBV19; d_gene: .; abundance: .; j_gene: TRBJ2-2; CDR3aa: CATITRAGELFF; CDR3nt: TGTGCCACTATTACTAGGGCCGGGGAGCTGTTTTTT
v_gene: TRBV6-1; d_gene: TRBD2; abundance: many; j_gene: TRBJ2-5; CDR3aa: CASSELAGQSGPRETQYF; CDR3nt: TGTGCCAGCAGTGAACTAGCGGGGCAGTCGGGTCCGAGAGAGACCCAGTACTTC
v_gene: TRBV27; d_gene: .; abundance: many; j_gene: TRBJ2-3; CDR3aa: CASSLRASGTDTQYF; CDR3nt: TGTGCCAGCAGTTTACGGGCTAGCGGCACAGATACGCAGTATTTT
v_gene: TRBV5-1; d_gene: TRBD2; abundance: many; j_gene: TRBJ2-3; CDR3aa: CASGLAGATDTQYF; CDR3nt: TGCGCCAGCGGACTAGCGGGAGCCACAGATACGCAGTATTTT
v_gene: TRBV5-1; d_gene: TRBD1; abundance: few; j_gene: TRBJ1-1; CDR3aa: CASSYLQGARAEAFF; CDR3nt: TGCGCCAGCAGCTATTTACAGGGGGCGAGGGCTGAAGCTTTCTTT
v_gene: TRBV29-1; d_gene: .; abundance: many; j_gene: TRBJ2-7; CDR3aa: CSVERGRGTYEQYF; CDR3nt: TGCAGCGTTGAACGCGGGCGGGGCACCTACGAGCAGTACTTC
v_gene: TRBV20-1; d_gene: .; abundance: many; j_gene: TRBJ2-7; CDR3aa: CSASAGFGWEYEQYF; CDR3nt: TGCAGTGCGAGCGCAGGATTTGGTTGGGAATACGAGCAGTACTTC
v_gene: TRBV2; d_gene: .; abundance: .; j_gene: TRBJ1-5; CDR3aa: CASRGGQPGNQPQHF; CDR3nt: TGTGCCAGCAGAGGGGGACAACCCGGAAATCAGCCCCAGCATTTT
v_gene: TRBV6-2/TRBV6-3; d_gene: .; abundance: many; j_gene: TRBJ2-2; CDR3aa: CASRGAKGPYTGELFF; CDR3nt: TGTGCCAGCAGGGGGGCTAAGGGACCTTACACCGGGGAGCTGTTTTTT
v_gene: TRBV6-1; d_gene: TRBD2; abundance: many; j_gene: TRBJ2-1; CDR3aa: CASSEAGREGPLIYNEQFF; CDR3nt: TGTGCCAGCAGTGAAGCGGGTCGGGAGGGGCCTCTTATATACAATGAGCAGTTCTTT
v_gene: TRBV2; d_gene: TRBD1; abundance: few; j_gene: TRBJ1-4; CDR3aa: CASSGQGANEKLFF; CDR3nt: TGTGCCAGCAGTGGTCAGGGGGCGAATGAAAAACTGTTTTTT
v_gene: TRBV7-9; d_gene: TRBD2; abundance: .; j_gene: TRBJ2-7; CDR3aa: CASSLVGLAGGYEQYF; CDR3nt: TGTGCCAGCAGCTTAGTAGGACTAGCGGGAGGTTACGAGCAGTACTTC
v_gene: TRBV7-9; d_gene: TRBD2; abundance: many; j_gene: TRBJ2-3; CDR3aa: CASSLLGAGVTDTQYF; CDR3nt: TGTGCCAGCAGCTTACTCGGTGCGGGGGTAACAGATACGCAGTATTTT
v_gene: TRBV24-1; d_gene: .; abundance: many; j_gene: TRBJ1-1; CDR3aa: CATSEAGEAFF; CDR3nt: TGTGCCACCAGTGAGGCAGGGGAAGCTTTCTTT
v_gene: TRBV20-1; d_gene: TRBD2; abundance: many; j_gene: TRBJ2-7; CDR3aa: CSAPDVGSGTDEQYF; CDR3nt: TGCAGTGCTCCCGACGTGGGGAGCGGGACGGACGAGCAGTACTTC
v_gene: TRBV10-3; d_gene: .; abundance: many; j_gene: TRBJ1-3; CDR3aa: CAISETTGNTIYF; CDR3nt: TGTGCCATCAGTGAGACCACTGGAAACACCATATATTTT
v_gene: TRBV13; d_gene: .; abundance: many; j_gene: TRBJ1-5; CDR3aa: CASSFGGRSNQPQHF; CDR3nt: TGTGCCAGCAGCTTCGGGGGGAGGAGCAATCAGCCCCAGCATTTT
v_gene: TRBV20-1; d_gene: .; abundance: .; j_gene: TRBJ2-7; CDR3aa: CSACVGASSSYEQYF; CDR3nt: TGCAGTGCCTGCGTGGGAGCATCGAGCTCCTACGAGCAGTACTTC
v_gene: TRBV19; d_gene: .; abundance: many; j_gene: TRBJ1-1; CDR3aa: CASSPNRDGEHTEAFF; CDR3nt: TGTGCCAGTAGTCCTAACCGGGACGGTGAACACACTGAAGCTTTCTTT
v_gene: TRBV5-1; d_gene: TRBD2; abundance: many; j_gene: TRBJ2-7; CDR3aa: CASSLSSGRPYEQYF; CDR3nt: TGCGCCAGCAGCTTGAGCAGCGGGAGGCCCTACGAGCAGTACTTC
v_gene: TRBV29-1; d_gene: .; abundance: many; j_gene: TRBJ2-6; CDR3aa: CSVVLQSGANVLTF; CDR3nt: TGCAGCGTTGTACTGCAATCTGGGGCCAACGTCCTGACTTTC
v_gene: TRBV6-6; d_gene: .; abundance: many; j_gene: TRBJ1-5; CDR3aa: CASSYSGAYQPQHF; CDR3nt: TGTGCCAGCAGTTACTCAGGGGCCTATCAGCCCCAGCATTTT
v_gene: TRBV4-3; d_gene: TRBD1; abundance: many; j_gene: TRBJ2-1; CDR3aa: CASSQVAFSYLTGGSYNEQFF; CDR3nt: TGCGCCAGCAGCCAAGTAGCTTTCTCTTACCTGACAGGGGGCTCCTACAATGAGCAGTTCTTC
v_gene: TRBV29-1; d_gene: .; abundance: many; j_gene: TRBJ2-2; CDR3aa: CSVEYGELFF; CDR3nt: TGCAGCGTTGAATACGGGGAGCTGTTTTTT
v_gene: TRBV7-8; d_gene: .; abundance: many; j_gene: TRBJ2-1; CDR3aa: CASSPRPANNEQFF; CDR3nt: TGTGCCAGCAGCCCCCGGCCAGCCAACAATGAGCAGTTCTTC
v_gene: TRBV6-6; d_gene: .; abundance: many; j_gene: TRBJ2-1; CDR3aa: CASSYGNEQFF; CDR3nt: TGTGCCAGCAGTTACGGGAATGAGCAGTTCTTC
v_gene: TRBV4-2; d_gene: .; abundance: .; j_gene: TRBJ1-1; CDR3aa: CASSTEGTEAFF; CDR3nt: TGTGCCAGCAGCACAGAGGGGACTGAAGCTTTCTTT